These 9 T cell receptor beta chains originate from one sample sequenced in a study of sequential checkpoint blockade in melanoma. Treatment: randomized to nivolumab then ipilimumab (arm A) or the reverse (arm B). Repertoires were generated with immunoSEQ multiplex PCR, while TCRdb's copy carries only in-frame clones and drops some. The repertoire holds some 35,000 clones, with about 88% as singletons. The starting material was CD8+ T cells sorted from blood (inferred from file names), obtained from a patient given nivolumab and ipilimumab in sequence. The origin of the receptors is a human donor with melanoma.

The rearrangement uses TRBV5-8 and TRBJ2-2; no clear D gene. The CDR3 runs to 14 residues. Per the germline V gene, CDR1 is SGHTS and CDR2 is YDEGEE. Trimming pared 0 bases from V and 7 bases from J, leaving 10 bases between. CDR3 bases: TGTGCCAGCAGCTTGGACGGTACCGGCGGGGAGCTGTTTTTT. Translation: CASSLDGTGGELFF.

DNA of the CDR3: TGTGCCAGTAGTGTCCTAGGACAGGGGGTCACTGAAGCTTTCTTT. Residues: CASSVLGQGVTEAFF. The V call is TRBV19, the J call TRBJ1-1, with 10 bases aligning to TRBD1. Trimming took 5 bases from V and 4 from J; bases not matched to a gene: 7. The CDR3 runs to 15 residues. Looked up from germline, CDR1 is LNHDA and CDR2 is SQIVND (reference sequence).

The gene calls are TRBV4-1 and TRBJ1-2; no firm D call. Germline V gene sequence: CDR1 MGHRA, CDR2 YSYEKL. The CDR3 has 14 residues. The ends were cut back, 0 bases at V and 4 bases at J, with 9 bases in the middle. The chain's CDR3 is CASSQDRGSYGYTF. The CDR3 nucleotides read TGCGCCAGCAGCCAAGATAGAGGCAGCTATGGCTACACCTTC.

This clone has only a few counts. V gene TRBV5-2 combines with J gene TRBJ2-7; TRBD2, the table's D call, was not compared with the DNA. TRBV5-2 is flagged as a pseudogene. The length of the CDR3 is 12 residues. CDR3 bases: TGTGCCAGCAGCTTAACCGGCAGGGAGGTCGACTTC. It encodes CASSLTGREVDF.

This chain links TRBV19 with TRBJ2-7; 7 nucleotides line up with TRBD2. The trim removed 3 bases at V and 4 bases at J, leaving 9 bases unmatched. The germline CDR1 and CDR2 sequences are LNHDA and SQIVND (reference sequence). This CDR3 is 15 amino acids long. CDR3 amino acids: CASSIFPGGVYEQYF. The CDR3 bases are TGTGCCAGTAGTATCTTTCCGGGGGGTGTATACGAGCAGTACTTC.

The chain recombines TRBV19 with TRBJ2-1; tentative D call: TRBD2 (5 bases). The CDR3 runs to 15 residues. Trimming stripped 3 bases from V and 3 bases from J, with 12 bases between. CDR1 and CDR2 from the germline V gene are LNHDA and SQIVND (reference sequence). CDR3 DNA sequence: TGTGCCAGTAGTATTCTGAGCGGACTCTACAATGAGCAGTTCTTC. This codes for CASSILSGLYNEQFF.

This rearrangement joins TRBV7-6 to TRBJ2-7; 7 positions agree with TRBD1. The CDR3 is made up of 14 amino acids. The germline V gene encodes CDR1 SGHVS and CDR2 FNYEAQ. After removal of 5 bases from V and 4 bases from J, the junction contained 8 bases not matched to a gene. The CDR3 coding sequence is TGTGCCAGCAGCACGGGGACAGACCCATACGAGCAGTACGTC. This sequence encodes CASSTGTDPYEQYV.

The V gene is TRBV4-2, the J gene TRBJ2-3; D uncertain. This CDR3 spans 13 amino acids. Germline CDR1 is LGHNA and CDR2 is YNFKEQ. V was trimmed by 3 bases and J by 6 bases, leaving 10 bases between them. The CDR3 bases are TGTGCCAGCAGCCAGAGACTTTGGGATACGCAGTATTTT. Amino acids: CASSQRLWDTQYF.

The chain employs TRBV6-1 and TRBJ2-1, with a tentative D call TRBD2 (5 bases). Trimming cost V 7 bases and J 4 bases, with 17 bases left between them. From germline, CDR1 is MNHNS and CDR2 SASEGT. The CDR3 extends over 15 amino acids. CDR3 amino acids: CASTKGAADYNEQFF. CDR3 DNA sequence: TGTGCCAGCACCAAGGGAGCGGCAGATTACAATGAGCAGTTCTTC.